Listed here are 7 T cell receptor beta chains from one sample, sequenced in a study of identical twins. TCRdb used MiXCR to reprocess the 5' RACE reads, holding one entry per CDR3 protein. There are about 470,000 distinct CDR3 sequences in the sample; roughly a quarter occur only once, and around 3% lies in the top ten. The data also belong to a second study, concerning T cells expressing NK-cell markers.

Sequencing used CD4+ T cells sorted from blood. The receptors derive from a woman aged 18 to 35 in good health.

This CDR3 reads CSARAGLSYNEQFF. CDR3 coding DNA: TGCAGTGCTAGAGCGGGACTCTCCTACAATGAGCAGTTCTTC. The chain couples TRBV20-1 to TRBJ2-1; D might be TRBD2 (6 bases). The CDR3 is 14 residues long. V was trimmed by 1 base and J by 0 bases, leaving 7 bases between them. Germline V gene data show CDR1 as DFQATT and CDR2 as SNEGSKA (reference sequence).

This clonotype was seen more than once but under ten times. The chain uses TRBV7-2 and TRBJ1-1, with TRBD1 as a possible D gene (6 bases). The length of the CDR3 is 16 residues. The germline V gene encodes CDR1 SGHTA and CDR2 FQGNSA. The germline V and J ends were trimmed by 2 bases and 7 bases, with 20 bases remaining between them. In DNA form, the CDR3 reads TGTGCCAGCAGCTTACCCGCCGGAGGGGGTAAGAGTGAAGCTTTCTTT. Its protein is CASSLPAGGGKSEAFF.

The table lists this clonotype with a few counts. This chain links TRBV20-1 with TRBJ2-3; TRBD2 matches 11 bases. The J segment lost 8 bases and the V segment lost 5 bases, leaving 9 bases of the junction unmatched. CDR3 length: 14 residues. Per the germline V gene, CDR1 is DFQATT and CDR2 is SNEGSKA (reference sequence). The CDR3 sequence is CSAALTSGASTQYF. The CDR3 bases are TGCAGTGCTGCCCTGACTAGCGGGGCGTCTACGCAGTATTTT.

In its sample, this clonotype was seen a few times. J is TRBJ2-5 and V is TRBV5-1, with a tentative D call TRBD2 (6 bases). This CDR3 has 14 amino acids. Trimming stripped 3 bases from V and 5 bases from J, with 14 bases between. CDR1 is SGHRS, CDR2 YFSETQ, per germline. DNA for the CDR3: TGCGCCAGCAGCTGGGGACTCGTCCCGGAGACCCAGTACTTC. Its protein product is CASSWGLVPETQYF. Supplemented by reference TRBV5-1 and TRBJ2-5, the full variable domain reads KAGVTQTPRYLIKTRGQQVTLSCSPISGHRSVSWYQQTPGQGLQFLFEYFSETQRNKGNFPGRFSGRQFSNSRSEMNVSTLELGDSALYLCASSWGLVPETQYFGPGTRLLVL.

The rearrangement uses TRBV14 and TRBJ2-5; D gene ambiguous. V lost 0 bases and J 5 bases, leaving 7 bases between the germline ends. There are 13 residues in the CDR3. The germline gives CDR1 SGHDN, CDR2 FVKESK. The CDR3 coding sequence is TGTGCCAGCAGCCAAGATCTTAGGGAGACCCAGTACTTC. Amino acid sequence: CASSQDLRETQYF. The full variable domain, completed using reference TRBV14 and TRBJ2-5, is EAGVTQFPSHSVIEKGQTVTLRCDPISGHDNLYWYRRVMGKEIKFLLHFVKESKQDESGMPNNRFLAERTGGTYSTLKVQPAELEDSGVYFCASSQDLRETQYFGPGTRLLVL.

The genes are TRBV5-5 and TRBJ2-4; weak D call: TRBD2 (5 bases). The CDR3 length is 18 residues. Trimming took off 0 bases at V and 0 bases at J, with 16 bases between the two ends. Germline V lookup: CDR1 SGHKS, CDR2 YYEKEE (reference sequence). The CDR3: CASSLGRGGSLAKNIQYF. In nucleotides, the CDR3 is TGTGCCAGCAGCTTGGGCCGCGGAGGATCACTAGCCAAAAACATTCAGTACTTC.

This sequence joins TRBV18 and TRBJ2-1; D is perhaps TRBD1 or TRBD2 (6 bases each). The CDR3 totals 14 residues. V was trimmed by 3 bases and J by 5 bases, leaving 11 bases between them. CDR1 is KGHSH, CDR2 LQKENI, per germline. The CDR3 DNA sequence: TGTGCCAGCTCACCGAGGGGGGCCAACAATGAGCAGTTCTTC. As protein: CASSPRGANNEQFF.